These 14 T cell receptor beta chains share one sample of origin, sequenced in a study of cytomegalovirus exposure and HLA in healthy donors. Some clones are missing from TCRdb's copy, which holds only in-frame ones; the method was immunoSEQ multiplex PCR. The sample gives 110,000 or so clones, more than 70% of which show up once; less than 2% is in the top ten. Sample: PBMCs. These receptors were collected from a man aged 18 to 30 in good health and CMV-seronegative.

For this clone: The junction departs from germline at one end; a sequencing error may be responsible. The V call is TRBV28, the J call TRBJ1-1; TRBD1 aligns across 9 bases. The CDR3 is made up of 12 amino acids. Germline V gene data show CDR1 as MDHEN and CDR2 as SYDVKM. DNA for the CDR3: TGTGCCAGCAGTTTCTTCGGGACAGGGTTCTCTTTT. This codes for CASSFFGTGFSF.

In this sample, this clone turned up once. The chain couples TRBV7-6 to TRBJ2-2; TRBD2 is a possible D gene (7 bases). V lost 1 base to trimming and J lost 3 bases, with 12 bases between them. Germline V CDR1 and CDR2: SGHVS, FNYEAQ. The CDR3 is 16 residues long. The CDR3 nucleotides read TGTGCCAGCAGCTTAGTACGGGGGGCGGACACCGGGGAGCTGTTTTTT. It codes for CASSLVRGADTGELFF.

The chain recombines TRBV5-6 with TRBJ1-4, with TRBD1 matching over 11 bases. Germline V gene lookup returns CDR1 SGHDT and CDR2 YYEEEE. Unmatched junction bases numbered 3, after V lost 4 bases and J lost 1 base. This CDR3 comprises 16 residues. This CDR3 is CASSGQGARTNEKLFF. CDR3 bases: TGTGCCAGCAGCGGACAGGGGGCGCGAACTAATGAAAAACTGTTTTTT.

V and J are TRBV28 and TRBJ2-1; 12 bases fit TRBD2. The CDR3 consists of 16 residues. V was clipped by 8 bases and J by 1 base; unmatched bases: 6. Germline V gene lookup returns CDR1 MDHEN and CDR2 SYDVKM. Written as DNA, the CDR3 is TGTGCCAGCGGATCTAGCGGGAGGGGGTCCTACAATGAGCAGTTCTTC. Amino acid sequence: CASGSSGRGSYNEQFF.

Points on this clone: The junction does not match germline at one end; this may be a read error. J is TRBJ1-5 and V is TRBV7-8; possible D gene TRBD1, 5 bases. Germline V gives CDR1 SGHVS, CDR2 FQNEAQ. This CDR3 is 17 amino acids long. CDR3: CASSLERAGRSSQPQHF. CDR3 nucleotides: TGTGCCAGCAGCTTGGAAAGGGCAGGGAGGAGCAGTCAGCCCCAGCATTTT. Supplemented by reference TRBV7-8 and TRBJ1-5, the full variable domain reads GAGVSQSPRYKVAKRGQDVALRCDPISGHVSLFWYQQALGQGPEFLTYFQNEAQLDKSGLPSDRFFAERPEGSVSTLKIQRTQQEDSAVYLCASSLERAGRSSQPQHFGDGTRLSIL.

This chain connects TRBV18 to TRBJ2-7, with 8 bases matching TRBD2. Germline CDR1 KGHSH, CDR2 LQKENI. The CDR3 is 15 amino acids. With V trimmed by 3 bases and J by 6 bases, 10 bases remained unmatched. For the CDR3, the DNA is TGTGCCAGCTCACCGGGCCTAGCGGGTGCCTCCGAGCAGTACTTC. It codes for CASSPGLAGASEQYF.

The V and J genes are TRBV27 and TRBJ2-1; 9 bases align to TRBD2. The CDR3 has 15 amino acids. Germline V gene lookup returns CDR1 MNHEY and CDR2 SMNVEV (reference sequence). Losses at the gene ends were 6 bases for V and 5 bases for J; bases not matched to a gene: 8. Here the CDR3 DNA reads TGTGCCAGCAGCCCTTGGACTAGCGACCACAATGAGCAGTTCTTC. Its translation: CASSPWTSDHNEQFF.

The J gene is TRBJ2-5, the V gene TRBV6-5; a possible D gene is TRBD1 (5 bases). This CDR3 has 13 residues. V was trimmed by 6 bases and J by 5 bases, leaving 13 bases between them. In germline, CDR1 is MNHEY, CDR2 SVGAGI. CDR3 in DNA: TGTGCCAGCAGGTCAGGGATTTTGGAGACCCAGTACTTC. Its protein product is CASRSGILETQYF.

The V call is TRBV7-9, the J call TRBJ2-7; 12 bases line up with TRBD1. The germline CDR1 and CDR2 sequences are SEHNR and FQNEAQ (reference sequence). The CDR3 has 16 residues. With 4 bases clipped from V and 5 bases from J, the junction kept 9 bases outside the gene matches. CDR3 amino acids: CASSSGQGAVLHEQYF. In DNA, the CDR3 is TGTGCCAGCAGCTCGGGACAGGGGGCCGTATTGCACGAGCAGTACTTC.

The CDR3 sequence: CASSPTGVNGEQYF. CDR3 nucleotide sequence: TGTGCCAGCAGCCCCACAGGGGTTAACGGCGAGCAGTACTTC. This chain links TRBV28 with TRBJ2-7; 7 nucleotides agree with TRBD1. V gave up 6 bases and J gave up 6 bases; unmatched junction bases: 11. The CDR3 consists of 14 residues. In germline, CDR1 is MDHEN, CDR2 SYDVKM. Supplemented by reference TRBV28 and TRBJ2-7, the full variable domain reads DVKVTQSSRYLVKRTGEKVFLECVQDMDHENMFWYRQDPGLGLRLIYFSYDVKMKEKGDIPEGYSVSREKKERFSLILESASTNQTSMYLCASSPTGVNGEQYFGPGTRLTVT.

The chain has TRBV7-2 and TRBJ2-1, with TRBD2 matching 10 bases. Germline V gene sequence: CDR1 SGHTA, CDR2 FQGNSA. J was trimmed by 8 bases and V by 2 bases; bases with no gene match: 9. The CDR3 has 16 amino acids. CDR3 protein: CASSLSGGAVVHEQFF. CDR3 DNA: TGTGCCAGCAGCTTAAGCGGGGGGGCCGTAGTTCATGAGCAGTTCTTC.

The chain carries TRBV7-9 and TRBJ1-2; 7 nucleotides agree with TRBD1. V lost 1 base and J lost 6; bases outside the gene matches: 2. CDR1 is SEHNR and CDR2 is FQNEAQ in the germline V gene (reference sequence). CDR3 length equals 13 residues. The CDR3 loop reads CASSLGDSDGYTF. The CDR3 bases are TGTGCCAGCAGCTTAGGGGACAGTGATGGCTACACCTTC.

CDR3 nucleotide sequence: TGCAGCGCCCATGGGAGCGGGAGTCAACGCACAGATACGCAGTATTTT. This codes for CSAHGSGSQRTDTQYF. V usage is TRBV29-1 and J usage is TRBJ2-3; TRBD2 matches 8 bases. Germline lookup yields CDR1 SQVTM and CDR2 ANQGSEA. The ends lost 7 bases at V and 1 base at J; junction bases unmatched: 13. CDR3 length: 16 amino acids.

This clone was detected only a few times. The rearrangement links TRBV10-2 to TRBJ1-5, with TRBD1 as a possible D gene (5 bases). Germline V gene sequence: CDR1 WSHSY, CDR2 SAAADI. The CDR3 length is 13 residues. V lost 8 bases to trimming and J lost 5 bases, with 13 bases between them. The CDR3 DNA reads as TGCGCCAGCGGGGTCCAGGGCGATCAGCCCCAGCATTTT. Amino acids: CASGVQGDQPQHF.